This T cell receptor (beta chain) was captured in a study of shared clonotypes between healthy human individuals (dated by TCRdb to the early 2020s). Regarding the complete study: A couple of women and a few men aged 18 to 49 years were included in the cohort. Between about 0.8 and 9 billion PBMCs per donor were obtained by leukapheresis. For each donor, CD4 naive and CD4 memory were each given three plates, CD8 naive was given two plates, and CD8 memory was given one plate. The study deeply sequenced blood TCR repertoires of about five healthy adults to estimate repertoire size and the extent of clonotype sharing between individuals. To increase sequencing depth and limit assay-specific biases, TCR repertoire library preparation and sequencing were carried out by different laboratories using diverse techniques. Results and caveats for the whole study, not just this receptor: Because the study included a small number of donors, the genetic and exposure-history diversity represented was limited. Estimated clonotype richness was generally larger for naive than for memory subsets. Sampling was restricted to blood, and TCR repertoires in tissue are likely to differ from TCR repertoires in blood. Pairwise subsampling led to the expectation that sequencing depth would affect the degree of clonotype sharing among donors. Compared with non-shared clonotypes, clonotypes shared by all four sorted-subset donors had higher generation probabilities. When a few donors were compared, the shared fraction of clonotypes was around 4.6% for naive CD4, around 4% for naive CD8, roughly 2.5% for memory CD4, and roughly 0.43% for memory CD8. Incomplete sequencing was indicated by rarefaction of sorted-subset datasets, despite the large sequencing depth.

Healthy HIV-negative adults with no recently reported acute infections or vaccinations were included as donors. All donors were Caucasian adults living in Nashville, Tennessee, USA. CD4+ T cells were enriched by magnetic negative selection, after which naive cells were positively selected on CD45RA and the negative fraction was taken as the memory subset. After blood collection by leukapheresis, PBMCs were isolated using Ficoll-Histopaque density gradient centrifugation and then cryopreserved in the vapor phase of liquid nitrogen. Analytical flow cytometry was used to check the purity and quantity of each magnetically sorted T cell population. Each sorted fraction had its genomic DNA isolated and then quantified by UV absorbance on a Nanodrop 2000c. Of note for this clone: Which antigen it targets is not known. Base qualities are not recorded, but no much larger clone differs from it by a single base.

TCR CDR3 regions were amplified from genomic DNA by multiplex PCR using the deep immunoSEQ assay. Genomic DNA extracted from each cell subset was distributed evenly over all wells of several immunoSEQ 96-well plates, and each plate served as one replicate. For sorted subsets, roughly 200 ng of genomic DNA, equivalent to 30,000 or so T cell genomes, went into each replicate PCR. Purified libraries were measured with a Qubit 3.0 fluorometer, size-checked on a Bioanalyzer 2100, and measured again with the KAPA Library Quantification kit. Every immunoSEQ 96-well plate was sequenced on a separate single-read 150-cycle Illumina NextSeq 550 flow cell. The study's own analysis went as follows. Because the immunoSEQ output held only junctional sequences and lacked quality scores, the filtering could not match the filtering applied to full-length reads. Sequences were annotated with PyIR, a Python wrapper for IgBLAST v1.9, using IMGT germline references to assign V/J genes and CDR3. Reads with weak V/J assignments (E-value above 1e-6), missing CDR3, stop codons, out-of-frame junctions, or ambiguous translated residues were removed. A V3J clonotype was defined by an identical inferred V gene, J gene, and CDR3 amino acid sequence. Percentage overlap between repertoires was calculated by dividing the number of shared unique clonotypes by the size of the smaller repertoire. RTK rarefaction, the Chao1 estimator, and Recon v2.1 estimates of unobserved clonotypes were used to assess repertoire richness. Generation probabilities for all TCRbeta clonotypes obtained by the gDNA method from a handful of donors were computed using OLGA. TCRdb provides this immuneACCESS table in a form limited to in-frame rearrangements. Some clones are lacking; in checked studies, under half of them reflect an unresolved V gene, and why the rest are absent is not known. That table supplies the V and J calls and clone size; D and trimming were determined from the DNA. This sample is represented by some 680,000 clones; 73% of them were singletons. The top ten clones comprise under 2% of the sample.

The sample consisted of memory CD4+ T cells sorted from blood. According to the study, the label for this sample's cell subset or site signals: CD45RA-negative fraction. The sequence was collected from a woman aged 25 to 39 in good health.

CDR3 reads: CASSPRTIGNTIYF. The DNA reads as follows: TGTGCCAGCAGCCCCAGGACGATTGGAAACACCATATATTTT. The chain employs TRBV7-9 and TRBJ1-3; a confident D gene designation cannot be given. CDR3 length: 14 amino acids, cysteine to phenylalanine. The CDR3 DNA has 42 bases and is translated from base 1. In the germline V gene (reference sequence), CDR1 corresponds to SEHNR and CDR2 to FQNEAQ. V lost 5 bases and J lost 3 bases; the stretch between them is 11 bases long.